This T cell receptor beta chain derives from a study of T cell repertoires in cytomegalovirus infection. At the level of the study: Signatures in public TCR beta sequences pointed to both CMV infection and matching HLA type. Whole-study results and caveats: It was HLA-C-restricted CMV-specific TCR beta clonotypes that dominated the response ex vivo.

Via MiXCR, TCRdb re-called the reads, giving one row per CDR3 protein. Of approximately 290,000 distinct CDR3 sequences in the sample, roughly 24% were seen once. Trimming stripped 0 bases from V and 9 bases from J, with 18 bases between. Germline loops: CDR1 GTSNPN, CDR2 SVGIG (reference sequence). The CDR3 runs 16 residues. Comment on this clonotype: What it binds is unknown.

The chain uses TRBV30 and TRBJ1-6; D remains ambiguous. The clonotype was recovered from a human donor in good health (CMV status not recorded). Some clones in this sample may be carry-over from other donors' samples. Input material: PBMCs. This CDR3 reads CAWSVLGRVISSPLHF. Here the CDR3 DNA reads TGTGCCTGGAGTGTACTCGGCCGGGTGATAAGTTCACCCCTCCACTTT.